One and the same sample provided the 23 T cell receptor beta chains below, sequenced in a study of Ad26.COV2.S vaccination and SARS-CoV-2 variants. The sample's treatment: 15 to 20 received Ad26.COV2.S at low or high dose, single or two shots; a few received placebo; per-sample allocation not given. Collection of the samples took place on day 63 after the first injection of vaccine or placebo. TCRdb keeps only in-frame clones here, not all; method: immunoSEQ multiplex PCR. Among more than 300,000 clones listed, around four fifths were seen once. The specimen comprised peripheral blood, sampled in a trial of Ad26.COV2.S vaccine versus placebo. The receptor source for this set is a person between 18 and 65 years old who received the Ad26.COV2.S COVID-19 vaccine or a placebo.

The genes are TRBV6-5 and TRBJ1-2; D gene uncertain. V shed 0 bases and J shed 4 bases, with 12 bases lying between them. CDR3 length: 15 residues. Germline values: CDR1 MNHEY, CDR2 SVGAGI. CDR3 bases: TGTGCCAGCAGTTACTCCGCGGGAGGCCTCTATGGCTACACCTTC. This codes for CASSYSAGGLYGYTF.

The CDR3 loop reads CAIRGQGTYEQYF. Here the CDR3 DNA reads TGTGCCATCAGAGGACAGGGAACCTACGAGCAGTACTTC. This chain connects TRBV10-3 to TRBJ2-7; 8 nucleotides match TRBD1. Germline lookup yields CDR1 ENHRY and CDR2 SYGVKD. This CDR3 spans 13 amino acids. J was trimmed by 2 bases and V by 6 bases; bases with no gene match: 3.

This clone was seen at least ten times. The chain combines TRBV10-3 with TRBJ2-3; TRBD2 aligns across 8 bases. The CDR3 spans 16 residues. Germline values: CDR1 ENHRY, CDR2 SYGVKD. V trimming: 5 bases; J trimming: 7 bases; junction bases outside the gene matches: 14. For the CDR3, the DNA is TGTGCCATCAGTCCGGCGGTAAGCGGGGGTGGACATACGCAGTATTTT. Encoded protein: CAISPAVSGGGHTQYF.

The V and J genes are TRBV6-1 and TRBJ2-5; weak D call: TRBD1 (6 bases). Germline-derived CDR1 and CDR2 are MNHNS and SASEGT. Trimming pared 4 bases from V and 1 base from J, leaving 19 bases between. This CDR3 comprises 17 residues. This CDR3 is CASSALGTGSIQETQYF. The CDR3, as DNA: TGTGCCAGCAGTGCCCTGGGAACAGGGAGTATCCAAGAGACCCAGTACTTC.

The chain recombines TRBV7-9 with TRBJ1-2; D perhaps matches TRBD1 (6 bases). Germline assignment: CDR1 SEHNR and CDR2 FQNEAQ (reference sequence). This CDR3 contains 12 residues. V gave up 1 base and J gave up 8 bases, with 8 bases separating them. This CDR3 is CASSLEGEGYTF. The DNA of the CDR3 is TGTGCCAGCAGCTTAGAGGGGGAAGGCTACACCTTC.

The chain carries TRBV9 and TRBJ1-1; D gene ambiguous. The CDR3 loop spans 18 amino acids. Deletions cut 0 bases from V and 3 bases from J, with 21 bases between. Germline values: CDR1 SGDLS, CDR2 YYNGEE. The CDR3 coding sequence is TGTGCCAGCAGCGTAGATAGTATAGGTGGAGGGAGGGACACTGAAGCTTTCTTT. Encoded protein: CASSVDSIGGGRDTEAFF. Variable domain in full (rest from reference TRBV9 and TRBJ1-1): DSGVTQTPKHLITATGQRVTLRCSPRSGDLSVYWYQQSLDQGLQFLIQYYNGEERAKGNILERFSAQQFPDLHSELNLSSLELGDSALYFCASSVDSIGGGRDTEAFFGQGTRLTVV.

The gene calls are TRBV3-1 (or the pseudogene TRBV3-2) and TRBJ1-1; a weak D match, TRBD1 (6 bases). The V gene's germline CDR1 is LGHDT and CDR2 YNNKEL (reference sequence). The CDR3 has 14 amino acids. V was clipped by 6 bases and J by 4 bases, with 15 bases between them. The CDR3 protein is CASRYEAGVTEAFF. CDR3 coding DNA: TGTGCCAGCAGATATGAGGCAGGGGTCACTGAAGCTTTCTTT.

This chain connects TRBV19 to TRBJ1-6, with unresolved D. Trimming took 1 base from V and 10 from J, leaving 14 bases between them. The CDR3 consists of 15 residues. The germline gives CDR1 LNHDA, CDR2 SQIVND (reference sequence). CDR3 sequence (DNA): TGTGCCAGTAGTATAGGGCCCTCCGAACGGTCACCCCTCCACTTT. Its protein product is CASSIGPSERSPLHF. Filled out from reference TRBV19 and TRBJ1-6, the complete variable domain reads DGGITQSPKYLFRKEGQNVTLSCEQNLNHDAMYWYRQDPGQGLRLIYYSQIVNDFQKGDIAEGYSVSREKKESFPLTVTSAQKNPTAFYLCASSIGPSERSPLHFGNGTRLTVT.

This clone was recorded only once. V gene TRBV4-1 combines with J gene TRBJ2-3; D is unresolved. The V end lost 2 bases, the J end lost 4 bases, and 10 bases lay between the germline ends. This CDR3 comprises 14 residues. Germline assignment: CDR1 MGHRA and CDR2 YSYEKL. The CDR3, as DNA: TGCGCCAGCAGCCAACTCACGGGTGCAGATACGCAGTATTTT. This gives the protein CASSQLTGADTQYF.

The V and J genes are TRBV3-1 (or the pseudogene TRBV3-2) and TRBJ1-2; no clear D. Germline lookup yields CDR1 LGHDT and CDR2 YNNKEL (reference sequence). Between the trimmed V and J ends, which lost 4 bases and 14 bases, there was a span of 23 bases. The CDR3 totals 14 residues. DNA of the CDR3: TGTGCCAGCAGCCCCCGTCCAGGCAGCCCAACACTTACCTTC. Translation gives CASSPRPGSPTLTF.

The chain uses TRBV7-9 and TRBJ1-4; D possibly corresponds to TRBD1 (6 bases). Per the germline V gene, CDR1 is SEHNR and CDR2 is FQNEAQ (reference sequence). The V end lost 1 base, the J end lost 0 bases, and 9 bases lay between the germline ends. The CDR3 length is 16 residues. The CDR3 sequence: CASSLGQASTNEKLFF. The DNA for the CDR3 is TGTGCCAGCAGCTTAGGACAGGCGTCAACTAATGAAAAACTGTTTTTT.

V gene TRBV10-3 combines with J gene TRBJ1-1; D remains ambiguous. CDR1 is ENHRY, CDR2 SYGVKD, per germline. The V end lost 3 bases, the J end lost 1 base, and 9 bases lay between the germline ends. The CDR3 totals 14 residues. DNA for the CDR3: TGTGCCATCAGTGACCCGGCCGGGAACACTGAAGCTTTCTTT. The encoded protein is CAISDPAGNTEAFF.

This clone turned up a few times. The rearrangement joins TRBV19 to TRBJ2-7, with 7 nucleotides matching TRBD1. Germline V gene lookup returns CDR1 LNHDA and CDR2 SQIVND (reference sequence). This CDR3 has 16 amino acids. The V segment lost 5 bases and the J segment 1 base; nucleotides outside the gene matches: 11. Here the CDR3 DNA reads TGTGCCAGTAGTGTACAGGGGTCGGTGAGTTCCTACGAGCAGTACTTC. It codes for CASSVQGSVSSYEQYF. The complete variable domain, with remaining parts taken from reference TRBV19 and TRBJ2-7, reads DGGITQSPKYLFRKEGQNVTLSCEQNLNHDAMYWYRQDPGQGLRLIYYSQIVNDFQKGDIAEGYSVSREKKESFPLTVTSAQKNPTAFYLCASSVQGSVSSYEQYFGPGTRLTVT.

The chain uses TRBV28 and TRBJ1-6; the D is unclear. Germline loops: CDR1 MDHEN, CDR2 SYDVKM. V lost 4 bases to trimming and J lost 0 bases, with 10 bases between them. This CDR3 region has 16 residues. The CDR3 here is CASSSDGSSYNSPLHF. The CDR3 DNA follows: TGTGCCAGCAGTTCCGACGGGAGCTCCTATAATTCACCCCTCCACTTT. The variable domain in full, completed from reference TRBV28 and TRBJ1-6, reads DVKVTQSSRYLVKRTGEKVFLECVQDMDHENMFWYRQDPGLGLRLIYFSYDVKMKEKGDIPEGYSVSREKKERFSLILESASTNQTSMYLCASSSDGSSYNSPLHFGNGTRLTVT.

This rearrangement joins TRBV5-1 to TRBJ2-7; TRBD1 or TRBD2 may be the D gene (5 bases each). Germline loops: CDR1 SGHRS, CDR2 YFSETQ. The CDR3 has 16 amino acids. V lost 0 bases to trimming and J lost 3 bases, with 16 bases between them. In nucleotides, the CDR3 is TGCGCCAGCAGCTTGGCCATCGAGGGACGGATCTACGAGCAGTACTTC. This gives the protein CASSLAIEGRIYEQYF.

This sequence joins TRBV7-2 and TRBJ1-2; D is possibly TRBD1 (6 bases). This CDR3 comprises 15 residues. V was cut by 4 bases and J by 3 bases, with 15 bases left in between. Germline CDR1 is SGHTA and CDR2 is FQGNSA. CDR3 region: CASSYRRGADYGYTF. The CDR3 region has the DNA TGTGCCAGCAGCTATCGACGGGGGGCAGACTATGGCTACACCTTC.

V is TRBV3-1 (or the pseudogene TRBV3-2) and J is TRBJ1-2; no clear D. The germline CDR1 and CDR2 sequences are LGHDT and YNNKEL (reference sequence). This CDR3 is 15 amino acids long. Trimming cost V 0 bases and J 4 bases, with 12 bases left between them. The CDR3 here is CASSQDTQTIYGYTF. For the CDR3, the DNA is TGTGCCAGCAGCCAAGATACACAGACTATCTATGGCTACACCTTC.

The V gene is TRBV2, the J gene TRBJ2-1; 9 bases match TRBD2. The CDR3 runs 17 residues. Trimming removed 6 bases from V and 2 bases from J; junction bases left unmatched: 11. Per germline, CDR1 SNHLY and CDR2 FYNNEI. This chain's CDR3 is CASRKAASGVTYNEQFF. CDR3 bases: TGTGCCAGCAGGAAGGCGGCTAGCGGGGTTACCTACAATGAGCAGTTCTTC.

The J gene is TRBJ2-3, the V gene TRBV25-1; D not certain. Germline CDR1 and CDR2: MGHDK and SYGVNS. The CDR3 covers 15 residues. Trimming took off 5 bases at V and 1 base at J, with 13 bases between the two ends. CDR3 loop: CASSRASGGTDTQYF. In DNA form, the CDR3 reads TGTGCCAGCAGTAGGGCCTCGGGCGGCACAGATACGCAGTATTTT.

The gene calls are TRBV5-4 and TRBJ2-6, with D unresolved. This CDR3 contains 15 residues. The germline V gene has CDR1 SGHNT and CDR2 YYREEE (reference sequence). Trimming removed 1 base at V and 0 bases at J, with 5 bases between. The CDR3 protein is CASSLMVSGANVLTF. For the CDR3, the DNA is TGTGCCAGCAGCTTGATGGTCTCTGGGGCCAACGTCCTGACTTTC. The full variable domain, in which reference TRBV5-4 and TRBJ2-6 provide the parts outside the CDR3, is ETGVTQSPTHLIKTRGQQVTLRCSSQSGHNTVSWYQQALGQGPQFIFQYYREEENGRGNFPPRFSGLQFPNYSSELNVNALELDDSALYLCASSLMVSGANVLTFGAGSRLTVL.

The chain carries TRBV6-6 and TRBJ2-3, with no clear D. Germline loops: CDR1 MNHNY, CDR2 SVGAGI (reference sequence). The V end was cut by 0 bases, the J end by 1 base, with 8 bases between. This CDR3 has 15 amino acids. CDR3 in amino acids: CASSYSYLGTDTQYF. CDR3 nucleotides: TGTGCCAGCAGTTACTCGTATCTGGGCACAGATACGCAGTATTTT.

This clone was counted once. This chain connects TRBV7-9 to TRBJ1-3, with 7 bases fitting TRBD1. CDR3 length equals 17 residues. V shed 2 bases and J 0 bases; nucleotides not matched to a gene: 7. CDR1 and CDR2 (germline): SEHNR, FQNEAQ (reference sequence). The CDR3 region is CASSLYWDRSSGNTIYF. The CDR3 bases are TGTGCCAGCAGCTTATATTGGGACAGAAGCTCTGGAAACACCATATATTTT.

The chain is built from TRBV3-1 (or the pseudogene TRBV3-2) and TRBJ1-2; perhaps TRBD1 as D (5 bases). Trimming took 3 bases from V and 2 from J, leaving 10 bases between them. The germline gives CDR1 LGHDT, CDR2 YNNKEL (reference sequence). The CDR3 sequence is 14 residues long. CDR3 coding DNA: TGTGCCAGCAGCCACCGGGACGGGAACTATGGCTACACCTTC. The encoded protein is CASSHRDGNYGYTF.